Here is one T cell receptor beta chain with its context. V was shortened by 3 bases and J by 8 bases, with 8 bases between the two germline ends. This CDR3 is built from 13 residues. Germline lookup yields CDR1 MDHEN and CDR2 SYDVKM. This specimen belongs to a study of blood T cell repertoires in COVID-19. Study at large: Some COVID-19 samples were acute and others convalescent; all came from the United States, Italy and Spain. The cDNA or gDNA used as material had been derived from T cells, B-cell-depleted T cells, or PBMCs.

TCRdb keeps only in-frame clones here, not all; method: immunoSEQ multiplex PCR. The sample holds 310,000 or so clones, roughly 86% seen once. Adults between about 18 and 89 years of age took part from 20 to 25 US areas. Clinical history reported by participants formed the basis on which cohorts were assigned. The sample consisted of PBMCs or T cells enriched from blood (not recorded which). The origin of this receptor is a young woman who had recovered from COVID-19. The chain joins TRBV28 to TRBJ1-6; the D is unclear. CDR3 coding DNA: TGTGCCAGCAGTTTCGATAAGCATTCACCCCTCCACTTT. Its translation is CASSFDKHSPLHF.